Listed here are 5 T cell receptor beta chains from one sample, sequenced in a study of cytomegalovirus exposure and HLA in healthy donors. The PCR contained 60 Vbeta and 13 Jbeta primers. TCRdb keeps only in-frame clones here, not all; method: immunoSEQ multiplex PCR. The table for this sample gives fewer than 35,000 clones. Input material: PBMCs. These receptors were taken from a female donor in good health and CMV-seronegative.

The chain joins TRBV15 to TRBJ2-3; 8 nucleotides match TRBD2. The germline gives CDR1 LNHNV, CDR2 YYDKDF (reference sequence). V lost 3 bases and J lost 6; bases outside the gene matches: 11. This CDR3 is 16 amino acids long. CDR3 region: CATSSPTGGTIDTQYF. CDR3 sequence (DNA): TGTGCCACCAGCAGCCCTACGGGGGGGACAATCGATACGCAGTATTTT. The full variable domain, in which reference TRBV15 and TRBJ2-3 provide the parts outside the CDR3, is DAMVIQNPRYQVTQFGKPVTLSCSQTLNHNVMYWYQQKSSQAPKLLFHYYDKDFNNEADTPDNFQSRRPNTSFCFLDIRSPGLGDTAMYLCATSSPTGGTIDTQYFGPGTRLTVL.

The chain recombines TRBV6-1 with TRBJ2-5; weak D call: TRBD2 (5 bases). The CDR3 spans 17 residues. V lost 4 bases to trimming and J lost 2 bases, with 20 bases between them. The germline gives CDR1 MNHNS, CDR2 SASEGT. The CDR3: CASSASHTGDFQETQYF. CDR3 sequence (DNA): TGTGCCAGCAGTGCAAGCCACACCGGGGATTTTCAAGAGACCCAGTACTTC.

The CDR3 region is CASKAQGFVNEQYF. CDR3 coding DNA: TGCGCCAGCAAAGCGCAGGGGTTTGTGAACGAGCAGTACTTC. The chain couples TRBV5-1 to TRBJ2-7; D is perhaps TRBD1 (6 bases). CDR3 length: 14 amino acids. Germline assignment: CDR1 SGHRS and CDR2 YFSETQ. Trimming shortened V by 6 bases and J by 5 bases, and 18 bases separated the two germline ends.

CDR3 amino acids: CASSLSRVSEQYF. The CDR3 region has the DNA TGTGCCAGCAGTTTATCCAGGGTGTCTGAGCAGTACTTC. V gene TRBV27 combines with J gene TRBJ2-7; the D gene is possibly TRBD1 (5 bases). The CDR3 consists of 13 residues. Per the germline V gene, CDR1 is MNHEY and CDR2 is SMNVEV (reference sequence). Trimming left V 0 bases short and J 7 bases short, with 10 bases between.

V and J are TRBV5-1 and TRBJ2-5, with 9 bases aligning to TRBD2. CDR3 length equals 15 residues. V shed 4 bases, J shed 2 bases, and the junction held 6 bases outside the gene matches. Germline lookup yields CDR1 SGHRS and CDR2 YFSETQ. The CDR3 DNA sequence: TGCGCCAGCAGCATAGAGACTAGCGGACAAGAGACCCAGTACTTC. This encodes CASSIETSGQETQYF.